The 8 T cell receptor beta chains given below trace back to one sample, sequenced in a study of shared clonotypes between healthy human individuals. Data came from immunoSEQ multiplex PCR; TCRdb stores just in-frame clones and leaves some out. In the table there are about 800,000 clones, roughly 96% of which are singletons. Naive-designated CD8 cells lacked CD45RO, were positively enriched for CCR7, and omitted terminally differentiated effector memory CD45RA+ cells. Material: naive CD8+ T cells sorted from blood. These receptors were taken from a man younger than 45 in good health.

The rearrangement links TRBV6-1 to TRBJ2-7; a possible D gene is TRBD2 (5 bases). Germline values: CDR1 MNHNS, CDR2 SASEGT. Trimming cost V 0 bases and J 4 bases, with 19 bases left between them. This CDR3 has 17 residues. The DNA for the CDR3 is TGTGCCAGCAGTGAAGCGCTCGCGGGCGTCCCGGGATACGAGCAGTACTTC. It specifies CASSEALAGVPGYEQYF.

The rearrangement joins TRBV29-1 to TRBJ2-2, with D maybe TRBD2 (5 bases). The CDR3 is 15 residues long. Trimming removed 4 bases from V and 6 bases from J, with 18 bases in between. Germline V lookup: CDR1 SQVTM, CDR2 ANQGSEA. CDR3 sequence (DNA): TGCAGCGTTGCTACCGGACTTGGGGTCTCCGGGGAGCTGTTTTTT. It translates to CSVATGLGVSGELFF.

In DNA form, the CDR3 reads TGTGCCAGCAGCTTAGGGGCCCTAGCGGGAGTTCGGGATACGCAGTATTTT. This sequence encodes CASSLGALAGVRDTQYF. This chain joins TRBV7-8 and TRBJ2-3; 10 nucleotides align to TRBD2. The CDR3 covers 17 residues. The junction had 10 bases not matched to a gene; V was cut back by 1 base and J by 6 bases. Germline CDR1 and CDR2: SGHVS and FQNEAQ.

This clone is a singleton in its sample. V is TRBV5-4 and J is TRBJ2-1; D may be TRBD1 (5 bases). CDR3 length: 12 residues. Germline V gene data show CDR1 as SGHNT and CDR2 as YYREEE (reference sequence). V gave up 2 bases and J gave up 10 bases, with 10 bases separating them. Written as DNA, the CDR3 is TGTGCCAGCAGCTTAGGGGCTAGGGAGCAGTTCTTC. This codes for CASSLGAREQFF.

The chain has TRBV7-6 and TRBJ2-7; the match to TRBD2 covers 9 bases. The V gene end was trimmed by 4 bases and the J gene end by 1 base; junction bases not matched to a gene: 11. The length of the CDR3 is 17 residues. The germline CDR1 and CDR2 sequences are SGHVS and FNYEAQ. In DNA form, the CDR3 reads TGTGCCAGCAGCTCCGAAGATAGCGGGAGTGGGTCCTACGAGCAGTACTTC. Protein sequence: CASSSEDSGSGSYEQYF.

V gene TRBV2 combines with J gene TRBJ2-1; TRBD2 aligns across 11 bases. Germline-derived CDR1 and CDR2 are SNHLY and FYNNEI. The V and J ends lost 7 bases and 0 bases, in that order; junction bases with no gene match: 5. The length of the CDR3 is 16 residues. CDR3 amino acids: CASTTSGTSSYNEQFF. CDR3 bases: TGTGCCAGCACGACTAGCGGGACTAGCTCCTACAATGAGCAGTTCTTC. The variable domain in full, with the rest retrieved from reference TRBV2 and TRBJ2-1, is EPEVTQTPSHQVTQMGQEVILRCVPISNHLYFYWYRQILGQKVEFLVSFYNNEISEKSEIFDDQFSVERPDGSNFTLKIRSTKLEDSAMYFCASTTSGTSSYNEQFFGPGTRLTVL.

The chain has TRBV15 and TRBJ2-3; possibly TRBD2 for D (5 bases). The CDR3 has 16 amino acids. The germline V gene encodes CDR1 LNHNV and CDR2 YYDKDF (reference sequence). V gave up 0 bases and J gave up 1 base, with 11 bases separating them. The CDR3 here is CATSRDEAAGTDTQYF. In nucleotides, the CDR3 is TGTGCCACCAGCAGAGATGAAGCGGCGGGCACAGATACGCAGTATTTT.

The chain combines TRBV2 with TRBJ2-5, with D perhaps TRBD1 (5 bases). The CDR3 has 14 residues. From germline, CDR1 is SNHLY and CDR2 FYNNEI. Between the trimmed V and J ends, which lost 3 bases and 1 base, there was a span of 9 bases. The CDR3 coding sequence is TGTGCCAGCAGTGATGGAACAGGCCAAGAGACCCAGTACTTC. Its translation: CASSDGTGQETQYF.